Described below is a single TCR beta chain sequence and its context. One junction end disagrees with the germline gene, perhaps due to a read error. This sample was taken from a study of CD8 T cells in Susac syndrome. This CDR3 contains 15 residues. From germline, CDR1 is LNHNV and CDR2 YYDKDF (reference sequence). A quantity of about 0.45 to 1 ug RNA underwent reverse transcription using random hexamers. One entry per CDR3 protein, called by TCRdb with MiXCR from the immunoSEQ multiplex PCR reads. Of 350,000 to 550,000 distinct CDR3 sequences in the sample, 85% to 90% were seen once. Included as multiple sclerosis controls were treatment-naive patients who had stable or active relapsing-remitting disease.

The clonotype comes from a human donor with multiple sclerosis. The V and J genes are TRBV15 and TRBJ2-6; the D gene is possibly TRBD2 (6 bases). Material for sequencing was CD8+ T cells from PBMCs. DNA for the CDR3: TGTGCCACCAGCAGCGGGAGCTCTGGGGCCAACGCCCTGACTTTC. Encoded protein: CATSSGSSGANALTF. The variable domain in full, with the rest retrieved from reference TRBV15 and TRBJ2-6, is DAMVIQNPRYQVTQFGKPVTLSCSQTLNHNVMYWYQQKSSQAPKLLFHYYDKDFNNEADTPDNFQSRRPNTSFCFLDIRSPGLGDTAMYLCATSSGSSGANALTFGAGSRLTVL.